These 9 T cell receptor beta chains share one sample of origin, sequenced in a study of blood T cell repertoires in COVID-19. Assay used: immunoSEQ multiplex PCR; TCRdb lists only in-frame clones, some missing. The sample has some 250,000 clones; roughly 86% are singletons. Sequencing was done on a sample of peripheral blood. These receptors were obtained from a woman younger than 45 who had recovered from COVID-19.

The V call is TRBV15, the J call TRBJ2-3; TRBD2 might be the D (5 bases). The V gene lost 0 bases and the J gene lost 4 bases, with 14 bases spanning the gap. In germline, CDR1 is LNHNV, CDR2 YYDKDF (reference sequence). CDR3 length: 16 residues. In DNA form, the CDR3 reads TGTGCCACCAGCAGAGATCAGCCACGGGAAGCAGATACGCAGTATTTT. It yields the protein CATSRDQPREADTQYF.

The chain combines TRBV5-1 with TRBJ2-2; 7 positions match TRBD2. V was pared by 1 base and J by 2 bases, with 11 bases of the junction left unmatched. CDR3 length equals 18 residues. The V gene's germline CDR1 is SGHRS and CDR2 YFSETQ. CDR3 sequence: CASSLNGGKALNTGELFF. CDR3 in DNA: TGCGCCAGCAGCTTGAACGGGGGGAAGGCCTTAAACACCGGGGAGCTGTTTTTT.

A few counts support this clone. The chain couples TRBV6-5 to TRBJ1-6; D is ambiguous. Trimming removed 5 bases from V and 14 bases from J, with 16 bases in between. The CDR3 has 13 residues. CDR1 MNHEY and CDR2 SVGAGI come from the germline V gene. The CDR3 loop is CASSRFRGSSLHF. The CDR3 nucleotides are TGTGCCAGCAGTCGGTTTCGCGGGAGCTCCCTCCACTTT.

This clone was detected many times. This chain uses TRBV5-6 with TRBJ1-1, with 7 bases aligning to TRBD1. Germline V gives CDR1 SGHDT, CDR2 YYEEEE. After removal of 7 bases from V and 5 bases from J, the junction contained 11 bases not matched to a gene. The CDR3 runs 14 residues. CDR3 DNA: TGTGCCAGCCGGCGGACAGGCCGGAATACTGAAGCTTTCTTT. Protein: CASRRTGRNTEAFF.

The CDR3 nucleotides are TGTGCCATCAGTGCATACCCGACAGGACGCCACGAGCAGTACTTC. Protein product: CAISAYPTGRHEQYF. The chain employs TRBV10-3 and TRBJ2-7; D perhaps matches TRBD1 (6 bases). Germline values: CDR1 ENHRY, CDR2 SYGVKD. The CDR3 has 15 amino acids. V lost 4 bases and J lost 5, with 18 bases in between.

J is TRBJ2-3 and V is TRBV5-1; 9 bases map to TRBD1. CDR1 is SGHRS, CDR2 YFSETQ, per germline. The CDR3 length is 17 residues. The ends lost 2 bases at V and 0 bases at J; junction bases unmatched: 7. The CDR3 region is CASSFIWTGDSTDTQYF. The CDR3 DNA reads TGCGCCAGCAGCTTTATTTGGACAGGGGACAGCACAGATACGCAGTATTTT.

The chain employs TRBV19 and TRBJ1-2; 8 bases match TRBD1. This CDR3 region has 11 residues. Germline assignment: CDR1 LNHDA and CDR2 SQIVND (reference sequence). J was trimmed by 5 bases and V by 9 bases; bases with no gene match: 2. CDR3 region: CASRDRYGYTF. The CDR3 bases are TGTGCCAGCCGGGACAGGTATGGCTACACCTTC.

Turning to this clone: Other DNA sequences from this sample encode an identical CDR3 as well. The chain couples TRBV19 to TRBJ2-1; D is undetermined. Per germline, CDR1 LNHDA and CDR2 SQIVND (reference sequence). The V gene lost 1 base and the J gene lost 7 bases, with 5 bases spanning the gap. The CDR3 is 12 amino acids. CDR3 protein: CASSIGVNEQFF. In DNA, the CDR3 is TGTGCCAGTAGTATAGGCGTGAATGAGCAGTTCTTC.

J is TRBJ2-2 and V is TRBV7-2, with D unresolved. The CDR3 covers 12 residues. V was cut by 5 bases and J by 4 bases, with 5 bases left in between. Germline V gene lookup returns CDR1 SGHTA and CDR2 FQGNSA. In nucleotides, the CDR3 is TGTGCCAGCAGCCACGGCACCGGGGAGCTGTTTTTT. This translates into CASSHGTGELFF.